The clone carrying this T cell receptor (beta chain) was seen once. Its matching antigen is unknown. Only in-frame clones appear in the TCRdb table, and some are missing; sequencing was by immunoSEQ multiplex PCR. There are some 20,000 clones in the sample; roughly 87% occur only once, and roughly 1.4% lies in the top ten. The sorted regulatory T cells were CD4+, CD25-high and CD127-low, with genomic DNA sequenced. This CDR3 has 14 amino acids. Germline lookup yields CDR1 MNHEY and CDR2 SVGAGI. V was cut by 6 bases and J by 3 bases, with 11 bases left in between. These data come from a study of regulatory and conventional T cells in RAG deficiency. Findings and limits, study-wide: Shannon entropy was markedly lower and Simpson indices higher in RAG-deficient patients than control T-cell subsets. Treg unique TCR beta sequences were about 100-fold fewer in Omenn syndrome and CID/AS patients than controls.

The same sample was also studied in work on regulatory T cells. That source notes: Primers: 52 TRBV forward and 13 TRBJ reverse. Patient repertoires had restricted TRB V-J pairs and skewed V and J usage, most in Tregs.

This sequence was found in a human donor in good health. V gene TRBV6-5 combines with J gene TRBJ2-2; D is undetermined. The sequenced sample consisted of Tregs sorted from blood. The DNA of the CDR3 is TGTGCCAGCAGAATTGCGGAAGACACCGGGGAGCTGTTTTTT. As protein: CASRIAEDTGELFF.